The rows below give T cell receptor beta chains drawn from one sample of a study of Ad26.COV2.S vaccination and SARS-CoV-2 variants. The data were produced by immunoSEQ multiplex PCR, yet TCRdb's version contains in-frame clones alone and is incomplete. The sample has about 370,000 clones, roughly nine tenths seen once. This material consisted of peripheral blood, taken in a trial of Ad26.COV2.S vaccine versus placebo. These receptors were taken from a person between 18 and 65 years old who received the Ad26.COV2.S COVID-19 vaccine or a placebo. CDR3s include the opening cysteine and the closing phenylalanine or tryptophan. Each record gives: clone size, J gene, D gene, V gene, CDR3 protein, CDR3 DNA. D genes are given only for firm matches. A clone size is listed for some rows: how often the clone was seen (once, few, many), or a class if it is expanded.

>NA|TRBJ2-5|NA|TRBV12-3/TRBV12-4
CASSFDAETQYF
TGTGCCAGCAGTTTCGACGCCGAGACCCAGTACTTC
>NA|TRBJ1-1|TRBD1|TRBV18
CASSPLGTGAHTEAFF
TGTGCCAGCTCACCACTTGGGACAGGGGCTCACACTGAAGCTTTCTTT
>NA|TRBJ1-4|NA|TRBV18
CASSPKGGRNEKLFF
TGTGCCAGCTCACCTAAAGGGGGAAGAAATGAAAAACTGTTTTTT
>NA|TRBJ1-2|NA|TRBV7-2
CASSPSNYGYTF
TGTGCCAGCAGCCCCAGCAACTATGGCTACACCTTC
>NA|TRBJ1-1|NA|TRBV2
CASSLAGLNTEAFF
TGTGCCAGCAGTTTGGCTGGTTTGAACACTGAAGCTTTCTTT
>NA|TRBJ1-1|TRBD1|TRBV2
CAVRTGTGGAFF
TGTGCCGTAAGGACAGGGACTGGAGGAGCTTTCTTT
>NA|TRBJ1-1|TRBD1|TRBV5-1
CASSSDRDGSREAFF
TGCGCCAGCAGCTCGGACAGGGATGGTTCACGGGAAGCTTTCTTT
>NA|TRBJ2-3|TRBD2|TRBV9
CASSDSGGAVNTQYF
TGTGCCAGCAGCGATAGCGGGGGGGCGGTAAATACGCAGTATTTT
>NA|TRBJ1-1|NA|TRBV7-2
CASSRGPNTEAFF
TGTGCCAGCAGCCGGGGCCCTAACACTGAAGCTTTCTTT
>NA|TRBJ2-3|NA|TRBV5-1
CASSLGSNTDTQYF
TGCGCCAGCAGCTTGGGTTCGAACACAGATACGCAGTATTTT
>NA|TRBJ2-7|TRBD1|TRBV7-2
CASSTGTGGWEQYF
TGTGCCAGCAGCACCGGAACAGGGGGGTGGGAGCAGTACTTC
>few|TRBJ2-1|TRBD2|TRBV7-2
CASNPGGPRNEQFF
TGTGCCAGCAACCCGGGGGGGCCAAGAAATGAGCAGTTCTTC
>NA|TRBJ1-2|NA|TRBV7-9
CASSLGLARGPYGYTF
TGTGCCAGCAGCTTAGGTTTGGCCCGGGGCCCCTATGGCTACACCTTC
>NA|TRBJ1-4|TRBD1|TRBV5-5
CASSLDRGNEKLFF
TGTGCCAGCAGCTTGGACAGGGGGAATGAAAAACTGTTTTTT
>NA|TRBJ1-6|NA|TRBV27
CASRSLREVSPLHF
TGTGCCAGCAGGTCGTTGAGGGAGGTCTCACCCCTCCACTTT
>NA|TRBJ1-1|NA|TRBV27
CASRRLRGLSTEAFF
TGTGCCAGCAGGCGACTCCGGGGGTTAAGCACTGAAGCTTTCTTT
>NA|TRBJ2-6|NA|TRBV15
CATSRGEGTPSGANVLTF
TGTGCCACCAGCAGAGGGGAGGGGACACCCTCTGGGGCCAACGTCCTGACTTTC
>NA|TRBJ1-2|TRBD1|TRBV5-4
CASSRGTAANYGYTF
TGTGCCAGCAGCCGGGGGACAGCTGCTAACTATGGCTACACCTTC
>NA|TRBJ2-5|NA|TRBV11-2
CASSLDLVGETQYF
TGTGCCAGCAGCTTAGATTTGGTGGGGGAGACCCAGTACTTC
>NA|TRBJ1-1|NA|TRBV11-2
CASSDPLVTEAFF
TGTGCCAGCAGCGACCCATTAGTCACTGAAGCTTTCTTT
>NA|TRBJ2-7|NA|TRBV5-1
CASSPSGVLAYEQYF
TGCGCCAGCAGCCCCTCGGGGGTCCTCGCCTACGAGCAGTACTTC
>NA|TRBJ2-2|NA|TRBV2
CASSSEGGTGELFF
TGTGCCAGCAGCTCTGAGGGGGGGACCGGGGAGCTGTTTTTT
>NA|TRBJ2-5|TRBD1|TRBV6-2/TRBV6-3
CASSADRGGETQYF
TGTGCCAGCAGTGCGGACAGGGGTGGAGAGACCCAGTACTTC
>NA|TRBJ2-2|NA|TRBV11-3
CASSQTHWGFNTGELFF
TGTGCCAGCAGCCAAACCCATTGGGGCTTCAACACCGGGGAGCTGTTTTTT
>NA|TRBJ2-5|TRBD2|TRBV3-1/TRBV3-2
CASSPPSGGSQETQYF
TGTGCCAGCAGCCCCCCTAGCGGGGGGAGCCAAGAGACCCAGTACTTC
>NA|TRBJ1-1|TRBD1|TRBV27
CASSKIGGLTEAFF
TGTGCCAGCAGTAAAATAGGGGGCCTCACTGAAGCTTTCTTT
>NA|TRBJ2-7|NA|TRBV7-9
CASSLGAALTYEQYF
TGTGCCAGCAGCTTAGGGGCAGCCCTTACCTACGAGCAGTACTTC
>NA|TRBJ2-5|TRBD2|TRBV5-1
CASSLAENFETQYF
TGCGCCAGCAGCCTAGCGGAAAACTTTGAGACCCAGTACTTC
>NA|TRBJ2-7|NA|TRBV6-6
CASSPTGNEQYF
TGTGCCAGCAGCCCTACAGGGAACGAGCAGTACTTC
>NA|TRBJ2-2|TRBD2|TRBV5-1
CASRLILAGELTGELFF
TGCGCCAGCAGGCTCATCTTAGCGGGGGAATTAACCGGGGAGCTGTTTTTT
>NA|TRBJ1-3|NA|TRBV5-4
CASSPNPALGGNTIYF
TGTGCCAGCAGCCCGAACCCCGCTTTAGGTGGAAACACCATATATTTT